This TCR beta chain was obtained from a study of cytomegalovirus exposure and HLA in healthy donors. Study results and caveats: The tendency of first-cohort TCR clusters to co-occur in the 110 or so validation repertoires emerged from a later analysis. Confirmation was obtained in vitro that a few CMV-associated chains are specific for CMV antigens. Most TCRs appeared rarely, but some public TCRs recurred in many donors. Researchers catalogued roughly 170 TCR beta chains as cytomegalovirus-associated.

Per the germline V gene, CDR1 is MDHEN and CDR2 is SYDVKM. This CDR3 is 11 amino acids long. Trimming took 3 bases from V and 4 from J, leaving 3 bases between them. Clones were read by immunoSEQ multiplex PCR, and TCRdb kept only the in-frame ones, dropping some. The sample yields approximately 200,000 clones, 75% to 95% seen once. Of note for this clone: Antigen unknown.

This sequence joins TRBV28 and TRBJ1-2; D gene uncertain. The material sequenced was PBMCs. The TCR was taken from a woman between 18 and 29 years old in good health and CMV-seronegative. CDR3 coding DNA: TGTGCCAGCAGTTTGCGCTATGGCTACACCTTC. It codes for CASSLRYGYTF.